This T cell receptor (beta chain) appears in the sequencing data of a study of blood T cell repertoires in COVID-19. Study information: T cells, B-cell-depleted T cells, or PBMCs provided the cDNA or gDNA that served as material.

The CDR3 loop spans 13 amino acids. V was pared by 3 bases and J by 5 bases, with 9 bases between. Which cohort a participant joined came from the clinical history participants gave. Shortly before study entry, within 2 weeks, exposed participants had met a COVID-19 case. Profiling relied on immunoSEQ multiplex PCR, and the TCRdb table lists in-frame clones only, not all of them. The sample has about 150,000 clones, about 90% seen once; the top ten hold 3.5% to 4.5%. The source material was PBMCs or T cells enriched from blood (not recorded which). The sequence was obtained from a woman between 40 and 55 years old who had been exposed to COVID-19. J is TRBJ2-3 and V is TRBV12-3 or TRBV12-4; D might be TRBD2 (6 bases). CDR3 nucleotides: TGTGCCAGCAGTTTGGGGCGGGGAGATACGCAGTATTTT. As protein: CASSLGRGDTQYF.